These 17 T cell receptor beta chains share one sample of origin, sequenced in a study of shared clonotypes between healthy human individuals (dated by TCRdb to 2018 to 2020). For the CD8 naive samples, CD45RO-negative cells were positively selected for CCR7, yielding a CD45RA+CCR7+ population from which TemRA cells were excluded. Libraries were prepared through the immunoSEQ multiplex PCR assay. Drawn from immuneACCESS, this table holds only the in-frame rearrangements with V and J called that TCRdb kept. Clones are partly lost; checked studies trace under half to an unresolved V gene and leave the rest unexplained. In this sample the table shows about 2 million clones, about 95% of which occur a single time. The top ten clones comprise 1% to 1.3% of the sample. Sequencing input: naive CD8+ T cells sorted from blood. In light of the paper, this sample's cell subset or site label describes: CD45RA+CCR7+. All receptors derive from a man between 18 and 35 years old in good health.

This clone was recorded only once. The V and J genes are TRBV7-6 and TRBJ1-3; D is perhaps TRBD1 (6 bases). Germline loops: CDR1 SGHVS, CDR2 FNYEAQ. The CDR3 contains 17 residues. Trimming shortened V by 1 base and J by 1 base, and 14 bases separated the two germline ends. The CDR3 coding sequence is TGTGCCAGCAGCTTAGGAGCGAAACAGGGTTCTGGAAACACCATATATTTT. This sequence encodes CASSLGAKQGSGNTIYF.

The CDR3 DNA reads as TGTGCCAGCAGTGAAGGCCCGGCGGGGACTCACTATGGCTACACCTTC. This encodes CASSEGPAGTHYGYTF. The gene calls are TRBV6-1 and TRBJ1-2; possible D gene TRBD1, 5 bases. The V end was cut by 1 base, the J end by 3 bases, with 15 bases between. The CDR3 contains 16 residues. CDR1 and CDR2 (germline): MNHNS, SASEGT.

This rearrangement joins TRBV27 to TRBJ1-2; weak D call: TRBD1 (5 bases). The V end was cut by 0 bases, the J end by 4 bases, with 12 bases between. This CDR3 region has 15 residues. The germline V gene has CDR1 MNHEY and CDR2 SMNVEV (reference sequence). The CDR3 DNA follows: TGTGCCAGCAGTTTATCATGGGGGAGCGGCTATGGCTACACCTTC. Its translation is CASSLSWGSGYGYTF.

V and J are TRBV6-1 and TRBJ1-4; no definite D call. CDR3 size: 19 residues. The V end lost 2 bases, the J end lost 0 bases, and 19 bases lay between the germline ends. Germline V CDR1 and CDR2: MNHNS, SASEGT. CDR3 coding DNA: TGTGCCAGCAGTGAAATTTTTGGGTTTGTTGCATCAACTAATGAAAAACTGTTTTTT. Translation gives CASSEIFGFVASTNEKLFF.

In the case of this clone: The same CDR3 is also encoded by other DNA sequences in this sample. The chain links TRBV9 to TRBJ2-7, with a possible D match to TRBD1 (6 bases). Trimming took 0 bases from V and 4 from J, leaving 11 bases between them. Looked up from germline, CDR1 is SGDLS and CDR2 is YYNGEE. The CDR3 is 14 residues long. In DNA form, the CDR3 reads TGTGCCAGCAGCGTAGGCGGCAGGGGATACGAGCAGTACTTC. This encodes CASSVGGRGYEQYF.

The CDR3 here is CASSFRTSGYQETQYF. The CDR3 bases are TGTGCCAGCAGCTTTAGGACTAGCGGATACCAAGAGACCCAGTACTTC. The V gene is TRBV11-2, the J gene TRBJ2-5; TRBD2 matches at 10 bases. Germline CDR1 and CDR2: SGHAT and FQNNGV. J lost 0 bases, V lost 3 bases, and 4 bases had no gene match. This CDR3 contains 16 residues.

The rearrangement links TRBV7-2 to TRBJ2-2; 13 bases are shared with TRBD2. V lost 5 bases to trimming and J lost 7 bases; unmatched junction nucleotides: 4. Germline V gene data show CDR1 as SGHTA and CDR2 as FQGNSA. CDR3 length equals 15 residues. CDR3 in amino acids: CASSPGLAGDGELFF. CDR3 nucleotide sequence: TGTGCCAGCAGCCCCGGACTAGCGGGGGACGGGGAGCTGTTTTTT.

The CDR3 DNA reads as TGTTCTGTGGGAACCTCATTCTACGAGCAGTACTTC. The encoded protein is CSVGTSFYEQYF. This chain uses TRBV27 with TRBJ2-7; D gene uncertain. This CDR3 comprises 12 residues. Germline CDR1 reads MNHEY; CDR2 reads SMNVEV (reference sequence).

A note on this clone: Distinct nucleotide sequences in the sample also encode this CDR3. The V and J genes are TRBV6-5 and TRBJ2-5, with 8 bases lining up with TRBD2. The junction had 3 bases not matched to a gene; V was cut back by 2 bases and J by 1 base. This CDR3 is built from 15 residues. The V gene's germline CDR1 is MNHEY and CDR2 SVGAGI. CDR3: CASSYAGGTQETQYF. For the CDR3, the DNA is TGTGCCAGCAGTTACGCGGGAGGAACCCAAGAGACCCAGTACTTC.

The rearrangement links TRBV9 to TRBJ2-7; TRBD1 or TRBD2 may be the D gene (5 bases each). The CDR3 spans 16 residues. V lost 4 bases and J lost 0, with 17 bases in between. Germline CDR1 SGDLS, CDR2 YYNGEE. The CDR3: CASSPSGTVSSYEQYF. The CDR3 DNA reads as TGTGCCAGCAGCCCTTCCGGGACGGTTAGCTCCTACGAGCAGTACTTC.

The chain recombines TRBV5-4 with TRBJ1-1; TRBD1 is a possible D gene (5 bases). Germline CDR1 SGHNT, CDR2 YYREEE (reference sequence). This CDR3 spans 12 amino acids. V dropped 7 bases and J dropped 10 bases, with 17 bases sitting between them. CDR3 nucleotide sequence: TGTGCCAGCGAGGAGGGGACTCGAGGAGCTTTCTTT. As protein: CASEEGTRGAFF.

The CDR3 loop is CASSVEGQGRHEQYF. In DNA, the CDR3 is TGTGCCAGCAGCGTAGAGGGACAGGGGAGACACGAGCAGTACTTC. The chain links TRBV9 to TRBJ2-7; 10 nucleotides match TRBD1. Germline CDR1 reads SGDLS; CDR2 reads YYNGEE. The J segment lost 5 bases and the V segment lost 0 bases, leaving 5 bases of the junction unmatched. This CDR3 has 15 residues.

As to this clone: Other DNA sequences in this specimen translate into the identical CDR3. CDR3 loop: CASSYSTGETQYF. DNA for the CDR3: TGTGCCAGCAGTTACTCGACGGGGGAGACCCAGTACTTC. The rearrangement uses TRBV6-5 and TRBJ2-5, with D maybe TRBD2 (5 bases). This CDR3 contains 13 residues. CDR1 and CDR2 from the germline V gene are MNHEY and SVGAGI. V lost 0 bases and J lost 5, with 7 bases in between.

Worth noting for this clone: Within the sample, other DNA sequences also encode this same CDR3. The rearrangement links TRBV2 to TRBJ2-1; 8 bases line up with TRBD2. This CDR3 contains 14 residues. V was clipped by 4 bases and J by 4 bases; unmatched bases: 3. Germline loops: CDR1 SNHLY, CDR2 FYNNEI. The CDR3 DNA sequence: TGTGCCAGCAGTGGATTAGCGGGATACAATGAGCAGTTCTTC. Protein product: CASSGLAGYNEQFF.

The CDR3 region has the DNA TGTGCCAGCAGTCCCCTGAGACTAGCGGGATACTACGAGCAGTACTTC. Translated: CASSPLRLAGYYEQYF. The chain has TRBV27 and TRBJ2-7, with TRBD2 matching 11 bases. CDR1 and CDR2 (germline): MNHEY, SMNVEV (reference sequence). Trimming took 5 bases from V and 3 from J; bases not matched to a gene: 9. This CDR3 region has 16 residues.

The V gene is TRBV27, the J gene TRBJ2-2; tentative D call: TRBD2 (6 bases). The CDR3 is made up of 15 amino acids. Germline lookup yields CDR1 MNHEY and CDR2 SMNVEV (reference sequence). Trimming removed 1 base at V and 4 bases at J, with 10 bases between. This CDR3 reads CASSLWVGSTGELFF. The DNA of the CDR3 is TGTGCCAGCAGTTTATGGGTCGGGAGCACCGGGGAGCTGTTTTTT.

The rearrangement links TRBV4-1 to TRBJ2-1; D is uncertain. There are 15 residues in the CDR3. The germline V gene encodes CDR1 MGHRA and CDR2 YSYEKL. Deletions cut 2 bases from V and 0 bases from J, with 8 bases between. CDR3 nucleotides: TGCGCCAGCAGCCAAATTGTGAACTCCTACAATGAGCAGTTCTTC. Its translation: CASSQIVNSYNEQFF.